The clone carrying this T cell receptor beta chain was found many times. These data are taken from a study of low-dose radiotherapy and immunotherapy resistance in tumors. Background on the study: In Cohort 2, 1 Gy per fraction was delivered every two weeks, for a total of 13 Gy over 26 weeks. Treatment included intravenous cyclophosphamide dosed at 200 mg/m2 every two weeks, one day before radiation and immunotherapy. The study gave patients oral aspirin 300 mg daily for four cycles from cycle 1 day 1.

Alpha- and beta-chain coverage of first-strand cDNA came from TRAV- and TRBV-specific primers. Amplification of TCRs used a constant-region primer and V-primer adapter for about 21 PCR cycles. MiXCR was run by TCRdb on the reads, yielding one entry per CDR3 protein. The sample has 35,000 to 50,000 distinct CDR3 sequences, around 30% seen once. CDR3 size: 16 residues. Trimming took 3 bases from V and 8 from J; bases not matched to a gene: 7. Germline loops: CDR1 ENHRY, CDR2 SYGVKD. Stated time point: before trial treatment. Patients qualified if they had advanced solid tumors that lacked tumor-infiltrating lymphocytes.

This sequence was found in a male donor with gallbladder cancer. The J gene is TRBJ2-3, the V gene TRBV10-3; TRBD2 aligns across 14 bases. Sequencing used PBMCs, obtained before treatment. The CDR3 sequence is CAISEGTSGSGGTQYF. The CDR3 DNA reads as TGTGCCATCAGTGAAGGGACTAGCGGGAGCGGGGGTACGCAGTATTTT.